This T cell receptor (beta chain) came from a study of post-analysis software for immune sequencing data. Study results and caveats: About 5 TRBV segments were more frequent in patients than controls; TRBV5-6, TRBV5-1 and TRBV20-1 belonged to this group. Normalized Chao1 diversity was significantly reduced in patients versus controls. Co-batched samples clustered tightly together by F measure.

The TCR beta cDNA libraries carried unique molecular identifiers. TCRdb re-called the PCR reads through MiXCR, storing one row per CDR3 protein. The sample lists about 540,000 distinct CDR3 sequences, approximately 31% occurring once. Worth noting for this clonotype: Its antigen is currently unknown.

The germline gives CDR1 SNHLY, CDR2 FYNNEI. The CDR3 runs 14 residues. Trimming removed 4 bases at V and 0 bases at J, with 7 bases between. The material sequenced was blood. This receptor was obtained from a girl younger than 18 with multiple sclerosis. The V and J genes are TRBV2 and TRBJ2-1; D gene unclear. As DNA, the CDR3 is TGTGCCAGCAGTGTAAGTAGCTCCTACAATGAGCAGTTCTTC. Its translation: CASSVSSSYNEQFF. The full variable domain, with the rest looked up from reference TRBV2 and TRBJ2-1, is EPEVTQTPSHQVTQMGQEVILRCVPISNHLYFYWYRQILGQKVEFLVSFYNNEISEKSEIFDDQFSVERPDGSNFTLKIRSTKLEDSAMYFCASSVSSSYNEQFFGPGTRLTVL.